Shown below are 20 T cell receptor beta chains from a single sample sequenced in a study of neurological immune-mediated disorders. TCRdb passed the 5' RACE reads through MiXCR, listing each CDR3 protein once. This table has 45,000 to 55,000 distinct CDR3 sequences, 10% appearing once. Sequenced sample: PBMCs. All receptors come from a woman in her thirties or forties with HTLV-1-associated myelopathy (HAM/TSP).

This clonotype was picked up many times. The chain joins TRBV11-2 to TRBJ2-3; a weak D match, TRBD1 (6 bases). Germline CDR1 SGHAT, CDR2 FQNNGV. Trimming pared 4 bases from V and 2 bases from J, leaving 22 bases between. The CDR3 has 18 residues. The CDR3 bases are TGTGCCAGCAGCTCCCAACCCGCAGGGGAAGAGTCCACAGATACGCAGTATTTT. This translates into CASSSQPAGEESTDTQYF.

This clonotype was observed at least ten times. The V and J genes are TRBV20-1 and TRBJ1-6; D is undetermined. Germline V gene lookup returns CDR1 DFQATT and CDR2 SNEGSKA (reference sequence). Trimming shortened V by 3 bases and J by 8 bases, and 11 bases separated the two germline ends. The CDR3 length is 13 residues. CDR3 nucleotides: TGCAGTGCTAGGAAGGATGGGGATTCACCCCTCCACTTT. It is translated as CSARKDGDSPLHF.

Comments on this clonotype: A read error may produce the germline difference seen at one junction end. The chain combines TRBV6-5 with TRBJ1-2, with a possible D match to TRBD1 (5 bases). The CDR3 covers 13 residues. Germline values: CDR1 MNHEY, CDR2 SVGAGI. Here the CDR3 DNA reads TGTGCCAGCAGTTACCAGCGGGACTATGGCTACACCTTT. Its translation is CASSYQRDYGYTF.

This clonotype was observed many times. The chain has TRBV29-1 and TRBJ2-5; D possibly corresponds to TRBD2 (6 bases). The CDR3 contains 12 residues. Germline V gene data show CDR1 as SQVTM and CDR2 as ANQGSEA. The V end lost 2 bases, the J end lost 5 bases, and 9 bases lay between the germline ends. CDR3 sequence: CSVEYGGETQYF. The CDR3 DNA is TGCAGCGTTGAATATGGGGGGGAGACCCAGTACTTC.

The rearrangement links TRBV12-5 to TRBJ1-6, with no clear D. The CDR3 is 17 residues long. The germline V gene encodes CDR1 LGHNT and CDR2 FRNRAP. The V end was cut by 0 bases, the J end by 0 bases, with 9 bases between. CDR3 region: CASGLVLRSSYNSPLHF. The CDR3 DNA reads as TGTGCTAGTGGTTTGGTACTCCGGAGCTCCTATAATTCACCCCTCCACTTT.

This clonotype was seen many times. The chain combines TRBV7-6 with TRBJ1-1; TRBD1 agrees at 9 bases. The CDR3 consists of 16 residues. With 5 bases clipped from V and 6 bases from J, the junction kept 13 bases outside the gene matches. Per the germline V gene, CDR1 is SGHVS and CDR2 is FNYEAQ. The CDR3 reads CASSRPLGDREAEAFF. CDR3 sequence (DNA): TGTGCCAGCAGCCGGCCCCTGGGGGACAGGGAGGCTGAAGCTTTCTTT.

Sample share makes this clonotype medium-sized (0.01 to 0.1%). The chain carries TRBV7-2 and TRBJ2-3; no reliable D call. V was clipped by 8 bases and J by 5 bases, with 8 bases between them. The germline V gene encodes CDR1 SGHTA and CDR2 FQGNSA. The CDR3 has 11 amino acids. This CDR3 reads CASRMVDTQYF. The CDR3 DNA reads TGTGCCAGCCGCATGGTAGATACGCAGTATTTT.

This clonotype was observed at least ten times. The chain couples TRBV4-2 to TRBJ1-3; TRBD1 matches 7 bases. The V gene end was trimmed by 6 bases and the J gene end by 2 bases; junction bases not matched to a gene: 10. CDR3 size: 16 residues. From germline, CDR1 is LGHNA and CDR2 YNFKEQ. The CDR3 sequence is CASRGIMTGTGNTIYF. CDR3 in DNA: TGTGCCAGCAGGGGGATTATGACAGGGACTGGAAACACCATATATTTT.

This clonotype was detected ten times or more. The chain has TRBV20-1 and TRBJ2-7; perhaps TRBD2 as D (6 bases). V was clipped by 4 bases and J by 1 base, with 11 bases between them. Per the germline V gene, CDR1 is DFQATT and CDR2 is SNEGSKA (reference sequence). CDR3 length: 13 residues. In DNA, the CDR3 is TGCAGTGCTATCCGGGGGATTTCCTACGAGCAGTACTTC. Protein sequence: CSAIRGISYEQYF.

Concerning this clonotype: At one boundary the junction diverges from the germline segment, which might be a read error. The V and J genes are TRBV2 and TRBJ2-2, with D perhaps matching TRBD1 (5 bases). The CDR3 is made up of 14 amino acids. Germline V gives CDR1 SNHLY, CDR2 FYNNEI. The CDR3 DNA reads as TGTGCCAGCAGTGGAGGCCAGGACACCAGGGAGCTGTTTTTT. Its protein product is CASSGGQDTRELFF.

To note about this clonotype: A much larger clone lies one base from this, so it may be a read error. J is TRBJ2-1 and V is TRBV5-1, with D perhaps matching TRBD1 or TRBD2 (7 bases each). Germline V gene lookup returns CDR1 SGHRS and CDR2 YFSETQ. The CDR3 covers 16 residues. The CDR3 DNA reads as TGCGCCAGCTCAAGGGAGGGGGCCCTCTACCTTGATGAGAAGTTCTTC. Amino acids: CASSREGALYLDEKFF. The variable domain in full, completed from reference TRBV5-1 and TRBJ2-1, reads KAGVTQTPRYLIKTRGQQVTLSCSPISGHRSVSWYQQTPGQGLQFLFEYFSETQRNKGNFPGRFSGRQFSNSRSEMNVSTLELGDSALYLCASSREGALYLDEKFFGPGTRLTVL.

This clonotype showed up many times. V usage is TRBV5-6 and J usage is TRBJ1-6; TRBD1 is a possible D gene (6 bases). CDR1 is SGHDT and CDR2 is YYEEEE in the germline V gene. V was shortened by 4 bases and J by 10 bases, with 18 bases between the two germline ends. This CDR3 has 15 residues. CDR3 nucleotide sequence: TGTGCCAGCAGCCCCCAGAGGGCAGGGGTCTCACCCCTCCACTTT. Translating gives CASSPQRAGVSPLHF.

This clonotype was detected ten times or more. The chain recombines TRBV20-1 with TRBJ2-7; tentatively, D is TRBD2 (6 bases). CDR1 and CDR2 from the germline V gene are DFQATT and SNEGSKA (reference sequence). This CDR3 contains 15 residues. The V gene lost 3 bases and the J gene lost 3 bases, with 18 bases spanning the gap. CDR3 bases: TGCAGTGCTAGTAAAGCTGGGGGACTTATCTACGAGCAGTACTTC. Translating it yields CSASKAGGLIYEQYF.

This clonotype showed up many times. The gene calls are TRBV5-5 and TRBJ2-3; D gene unclear. Germline loops: CDR1 SGHKS, CDR2 YYEKEE (reference sequence). The CDR3 spans 14 residues. V lost 4 bases and J 0 bases, leaving 9 bases between the germline ends. The CDR3 region has the DNA TGTGCCAGCAGCAGGGATGCGAGCACAGATACGCAGTATTTT. It yields the protein CASSRDASTDTQYF.

Worth noting for this clonotype: At one of its ends the junction is not consistent with the germline gene, which may arise from a read error. The rearrangement links TRBV2 to TRBJ2-3; D remains unclear. The CDR3 contains 13 residues. Looked up from germline, CDR1 is SNHLY and CDR2 is FYNNEI. The CDR3 loop is CSSSEDNTDTQYF. CDR3 coding DNA: TGTTCCAGCAGTGAAGATAACACAGATACGCAATATTTT.

In its sample, this clonotype was seen many times. The V and J genes are TRBV7-7 and TRBJ2-5, with D unresolved. Germline V gene sequence: CDR1 SSHAT, CDR2 FNYEAQ (reference sequence). This CDR3 is 13 amino acids long. The V end lost 5 bases, the J end lost 3 bases, and 10 bases lay between the germline ends. The CDR3 DNA is TGTGCCAGCAGCGGGGTAGGCGAAGAGACCCAGTACTTC. As protein: CASSGVGEETQYF.

In this sample, this clonotype turned up many times. The genes are TRBV29-1 and TRBJ2-1; 10 positions agree with TRBD2. V shed 2 bases and J 5 bases; nucleotides not matched to a gene: 6. CDR1 and CDR2 (germline): SQVTM, ANQGSEA. CDR3 length equals 15 residues. CDR3 DNA sequence: TGCAGCGTTGAAATTCCTAGCGGGGGAGACAATGAGCAGTTCTTC. It codes for CSVEIPSGGDNEQFF.

The sample holds many counts of this clonotype. The chain links TRBV2 to TRBJ2-5; 8 bases fit TRBD2. The J segment lost 2 bases and the V segment lost 0 bases, leaving 5 bases of the junction unmatched. The CDR3 totals 16 residues. The germline gives CDR1 SNHLY, CDR2 FYNNEI. Here the CDR3 reads CASSEAVAGFQETQYF. The CDR3 bases are TGTGCCAGCAGTGAAGCGGTAGCGGGGTTTCAAGAGACCCAGTACTTC.

This clonotype was recorded many times. The rearrangement uses TRBV4-1 and TRBJ1-2; tentative D call: TRBD1 (5 bases). Germline V CDR1 and CDR2: MGHRA, YSYEKL. CDR3 length equals 15 residues. Trimming pared 3 bases from V and 1 base from J, leaving 12 bases between. The CDR3 reads CASSQPQGFNYGYTF. The CDR3 region has the DNA TGCGCCAGCAGCCAGCCCCAGGGATTTAACTATGGCTACACCTTC.

This clonotype showed up many times. The chain is built from TRBV15 and TRBJ1-3; weak D call: TRBD1 (5 bases). The CDR3 extends over 12 amino acids. From germline, CDR1 is LNHNV and CDR2 YYDKDF (reference sequence). V was pared by 0 bases and J by 14 bases, with 11 bases between. CDR3 protein: CATSRDWQGLYF. CDR3 coding DNA: TGTGCCACCAGCAGAGATTGGCAGGGACTATATTTT.